This TCR beta chain was identified in a study of T cell responses to AZD1222 COVID-19 vaccine. About this clone itself: The target antigen is unknown.

Produced via immunoSEQ multiplex PCR; TCRdb's table is partial and in-frame only. The data contain 130,000 to 150,000 clones, around 88% of them singletons. Study conclusions and caveats: The number of AZD1222 recipients seropositive at baseline was only 6 or 7. Repertoire sampling occurred only after the peak T cell response.

The CDR3 has 14 residues. Germline V lookup: CDR1 MGHRA, CDR2 YSYEKL. V dropped 4 bases and J dropped 0 bases, with 9 bases sitting between them. Material: peripheral blood, obtained on day 0 of MenACWY control vaccination. The receptor was derived from an adult in good health. This sequence joins TRBV4-1 and TRBJ1-1; D is ambiguous. CDR3 sequence: CASSPQVMNTEAFF. The CDR3 nucleotides are TGCGCCAGCAGCCCTCAGGTTATGAACACTGAAGCTTTCTTT.